Below are 30 T cell receptor beta chains sequenced from a single sample in a study of T cell repertoires in cytomegalovirus infection. TCRdb used MiXCR to reprocess the reads, holding one entry per CDR3 protein. The sample yields some 450,000 distinct CDR3 sequences, about a third seen once. The sample comprised PBMCs. These receptors originate from a human donor in good health (CMV status not recorded). Some clones in this sample may be carry-over from other donors' samples.

This clonotype appeared a few times. The V and J genes are TRBV29-1 and TRBJ2-5; TRBD1 is a possible D gene (6 bases). Per the germline V gene, CDR1 is SQVTM and CDR2 is ANQGSEA. Trimming cost V 5 bases and J 2 bases, with 9 bases left between them. The CDR3 loop spans 12 amino acids. The CDR3 here is CSVPDRQETQYF. CDR3 nucleotides: TGCAGCGTTCCAGACAGGCAAGAGACCCAGTACTTC. The whole variable domain, filled in from reference TRBV29-1 and TRBJ2-5, reads SAVISQKPSRDICQRGTSLTIQCQVDSQVTMMFWYRQQPGQSLTLIATANQGSEATYESGFVIDKFPISRPNLTFSTLTVSNMSPEDSSIYLCSVPDRQETQYFGPGTRLLVL.

A note on this clonotype: This may come from a read error, since a much larger clone is one base off. V usage is TRBV6-6 and J usage is TRBJ2-7, with 8 bases that match TRBD1. This CDR3 has 20 residues. J lost 0 bases, V lost 7 bases, and 23 bases had no gene match. Germline V gene sequence: CDR1 MNHNY, CDR2 SVGAGI (reference sequence). The CDR3, as DNA: TGTGCCAGCATTTCATCCGGGACAGGAACCACTTTGGTCAGCTCCTACGAGCAGTACTTC. Residues: CASISSGTGTTLVSSYEQYF.

The sample holds one count of this clonotype. This sequence joins TRBV7-6 and TRBJ2-2; TRBD2 matches at 11 bases. The CDR3 has 16 residues. Germline V gene lookup returns CDR1 SGHVS and CDR2 FNYEAQ. V gave up 3 bases and J gave up 4 bases; unmatched junction bases: 4. In DNA form, the CDR3 reads TGTGCCAGCAGCTTCCCACTAGCGGGGGTCACCGGGGAGCTGTTTTTT. Encoded protein: CASSFPLAGVTGELFF.

The rearrangement links TRBV12-3 or TRBV12-4 to TRBJ2-7, with D hard to call. The CDR3 consists of 13 residues. V was clipped by 3 bases and J by 1 base, with 7 bases between them. The CDR3 region has the DNA TGTGCCAGCAGTTTTGGGTATTCCTACGAGCAGTACTTC. Translating it yields CASSFGYSYEQYF.

This clonotype has just a few counts. The chain recombines TRBV25-1 with TRBJ2-3; D is perhaps TRBD1 or TRBD2 (6 bases each). The V gene's germline CDR1 is MGHDK and CDR2 SYGVNS. CDR3 length: 17 residues. V was clipped by 8 bases and J by 6 bases, with 27 bases between them. The CDR3 here is CASGGRGFGPQGDTQYF. Here the CDR3 DNA reads TGTGCCAGCGGCGGGCGGGGATTTGGGCCCCAGGGGGATACGCAGTATTTT. The full variable domain, in which reference TRBV25-1 and TRBJ2-3 provide the parts outside the CDR3, is EADIYQTPRYLVIGTGKKITLECSQTMGHDKMYWYQQDPGMELHLIHYSYGVNSTEKGDLSSESTVSRIRTEHFPLTLESARPSHTSQYLCASGGRGFGPQGDTQYFGPGTRLTVL.

This clonotype was found a few times. The chain employs TRBV19 and TRBJ1-1; tentative D call: TRBD1 (5 bases). CDR3 length: 14 amino acids. Trimming pared 5 bases from V and 1 base from J, leaving 11 bases between. In germline, CDR1 is LNHDA, CDR2 SQIVND (reference sequence). Here the CDR3 DNA reads TGTGCCAGTAGTCCACGTGGACAGAACACTGAAGCTTTCTTT. Translating it yields CASSPRGQNTEAFF.

This clonotype was seen at least ten times. The rearrangement links TRBV4-2 to TRBJ2-1, with 8 bases identical to TRBD1. The CDR3 totals 17 residues. Germline V gene sequence: CDR1 LGHNA, CDR2 YNFKEQ. Unmatched junction bases numbered 9, after V lost 0 bases and J lost 5 bases. The CDR3 spells CASSQEPPGGLNNEQFF. As DNA, the CDR3 is TGTGCCAGCAGCCAAGAACCCCCAGGGGGCCTTAACAATGAGCAGTTCTTC.

The gene calls are TRBV4-3 and TRBJ2-7; TRBD2 aligns across 7 bases. This CDR3 is built from 13 residues. The ends lost 3 bases at V and 6 bases at J; junction bases unmatched: 5. Looked up from germline, CDR1 is LGHNA and CDR2 is YSLEER. The CDR3 region has the DNA TGCGCCAGCAGCCAGGTCTGGGGGGGCGAGCAGTACTTC. This sequence encodes CASSQVWGGEQYF.

This clonotype occurred many times. The rearrangement links TRBV7-2 to TRBJ1-6, with D unresolved. This CDR3 contains 16 residues. V lost 1 base, J lost 0 bases, and 7 bases lay in between. CDR1 is SGHTA, CDR2 FQGNSA, per germline. CDR3 region: CASSLDWSSYNSPLHF. The CDR3 DNA is TGTGCCAGCAGCTTAGATTGGAGCTCCTATAATTCACCCCTCCACTTT.

In its sample, this clonotype was seen a few times. The V call is TRBV6-2 or TRBV6-3, the J call TRBJ1-1; 9 bases fit TRBD1. Germline V lookup: CDR1 MNHEY, CDR2 SVGEGT. The CDR3 extends over 15 amino acids. Trimming cost V 5 bases and J 4 bases; bases outside gene matches: 8. The CDR3 loop reads CASSPRDREFTEAFF. The DNA of the CDR3 is TGTGCCAGCAGTCCCCGGGACAGGGAGTTCACTGAAGCTTTCTTT.

This clonotype was found many times. The J gene is TRBJ1-6, the V gene TRBV6-6; 8 nucleotides align to TRBD1. Germline-derived CDR1 and CDR2 are MNHNY and SVGAGI (reference sequence). V gave up 2 bases and J gave up 9 bases; unmatched junction bases: 3. The CDR3 sequence is 14 residues long. The CDR3 region is CASSYGQGGSPLHF. CDR3 nucleotides: TGTGCCAGCAGTTACGGACAGGGCGGTTCACCCCTCCACTTT.

On this clonotype: Relative to the germline gene, one junction end is altered; a read error may explain this. V is TRBV6-6 and J is TRBJ2-2, with D possibly TRBD1 on 6 matching bases. The CDR3 covers 15 residues. Germline CDR1 and CDR2: MNHNY and SVGAGI (reference sequence). The CDR3 sequence: CASSYSLGGTGVLFF. CDR3 coding DNA: TGTGCCAGCAGTTACTCCCTTGGGGGCACCGGGGTGCTGTTTTTT.

Only one count was recorded for this clonotype. Relative to the germline gene, one junction end is altered; a read error may explain this. The rearrangement uses TRBV5-4 and TRBJ1-6; perhaps TRBD1 as D (5 bases). Germline CDR1 reads SGHNT; CDR2 reads YYREEE (reference sequence). This CDR3 is 14 amino acids long. CDR3 amino acids: CASSEGSYNSPPHF. The CDR3 coding sequence is TGTGCCAGCAGCGAGGGGTCATATAATTCACCCCCCCACTTT.

DNA for the CDR3: TGTGCCAGCAGCCAATCCCTTACACCGGGGGCTGAGCAGTTCTTC. This sequence encodes CASSQSLTPGAEQFF. V usage is TRBV11-3 and J usage is TRBJ2-1; TRBD1 or TRBD2 may be the D gene (6 bases each). The CDR3 length is 15 residues. Germline V gene lookup returns CDR1 SGHNT and CDR2 YENEEA. The V and J ends lost 5 bases and 9 bases respectively, with 20 bases between them.

This clonotype was seen many times. The J gene is TRBJ2-1, the V gene TRBV6-1; D is unresolved. Between the trimmed V and J ends, which lost 4 bases and 3 bases, there was a span of 10 bases. This CDR3 has 14 residues. The germline CDR1 and CDR2 sequences are MNHNS and SASEGT. The CDR3 spells CASSASGDYNEQFF. CDR3 DNA: TGTGCCAGCAGTGCCTCCGGAGACTACAATGAGCAGTTCTTC.

The genes are TRBV29-1 and TRBJ1-3; the D is unclear. Trimming removed 2 bases from V and 0 bases from J, with 14 bases in between. The CDR3 has 16 residues. Germline CDR1 SQVTM, CDR2 ANQGSEA. CDR3 nucleotides: TGCAGCGTTGAAAGACCTGAGCCCTTCTCTGGAAACACCATATATTTT. Residues: CSVERPEPFSGNTIYF.

This clonotype was seen a few times. The V call is TRBV7-8, the J call TRBJ2-7, with a possible D match to TRBD2 (6 bases). This CDR3 region has 14 residues. V lost 2 bases, J lost 4 bases, and 12 bases lay in between. Germline V gene lookup returns CDR1 SGHVS and CDR2 FQNEAQ. CDR3 coding DNA: TGTGCCAGCAGCTTAACTACACTAGCTTACGAGCAGTACTTC. Encoded protein: CASSLTTLAYEQYF.

The chain joins TRBV15 to TRBJ1-6; no clear D. The germline V and J ends were trimmed by 6 bases and 6 bases, with 12 bases remaining between them. CDR3 size: 14 residues. The germline V gene encodes CDR1 LNHNV and CDR2 YYDKDF (reference sequence). This CDR3 is CATREAGINSPLHF. CDR3 bases: TGTGCCACCAGGGAAGCGGGGATTAATTCACCCCTCCACTTT. Using reference TRBV15 and TRBJ1-6 for the parts outside the CDR3, the full variable domain is DAMVIQNPRYQVTQFGKPVTLSCSQTLNHNVMYWYQQKSSQAPKLLFHYYDKDFNNEADTPDNFQSRRPNTSFCFLDIRSPGLGDTAMYLCATREAGINSPLHFGNGTRLTVT.

V usage is TRBV7-8 and J usage is TRBJ2-5; possibly TRBD2 for D (5 bases). CDR3 length equals 16 residues. V lost 1 base to trimming and J lost 5 bases, with 17 bases between them. Germline-derived CDR1 and CDR2 are SGHVS and FQNEAQ. The CDR3 coding sequence is TGTGCCAGCAGCTTAGGGGTGGCGGGTGGTGTGGAGACCCAGTACTTC. Its translation is CASSLGVAGGVETQYF.

Worth noting for this clonotype: The germline gene is not matched at one end of the junction; a read error may be the cause. The chain couples TRBV11-2 to TRBJ1-2; 7 bases are a match to TRBD1. Per the germline V gene, CDR1 is SGHAT and CDR2 is FQNNGV. The CDR3 covers 13 residues. CDR3 region: CDSSLRDSRRYTF. The CDR3 region has the DNA TGTGACAGCAGCCTACGGGACAGTCGAAGGTACACCTTC.

The J gene is TRBJ1-2, the V gene TRBV20-1, with D tentatively TRBD1 (6 bases). Germline V lookup: CDR1 DFQATT, CDR2 SNEGSKA (reference sequence). V was pared by 1 base and J by 7 bases, with 10 bases between. CDR3 size: 12 residues. The CDR3 is CSARVSGVGYTF. DNA of the CDR3: TGCAGTGCTAGAGTTTCAGGGGTTGGCTACACCTTC.

This rearrangement joins TRBV5-1 to TRBJ2-7, with 7 bases aligning to TRBD2. J gave up 5 bases and V 7 bases, and 12 bases lay outside the gene matches. CDR3 length: 14 amino acids. From germline, CDR1 is SGHRS and CDR2 YFSETQ. The CDR3, as DNA: TGCGCCAGCTTCGGGGAGGGGTACGGTGACGAGCAGTACTTC. This gives the protein CASFGEGYGDEQYF.

The V and J genes are TRBV7-2 and TRBJ1-5; 8 nucleotides match TRBD1. The V and J ends lost 3 bases and 6 bases, in that order; junction bases with no gene match: 10. The length of the CDR3 is 16 residues. From germline, CDR1 is SGHTA and CDR2 FQGNSA. The CDR3 spells CASSFGDRWPFQPQHF. The DNA of the CDR3 is TGTGCCAGCAGCTTTGGGGACAGGTGGCCTTTTCAGCCCCAGCATTTT.

The chain couples TRBV4-1 to TRBJ2-1; 7 nucleotides agree with TRBD2. J was trimmed by 11 bases and V by 2 bases; bases with no gene match: 12. CDR1 and CDR2 (germline): MGHRA, YSYEKL. The CDR3 consists of 15 residues. The chain's CDR3 is CASSQSGSSGYKQFF. Here the CDR3 DNA reads TGCGCCAGCAGCCAATCAGGTAGTAGCGGGTATAAGCAGTTCTTC.

The chain uses TRBV6-5 and TRBJ1-5, with 7 nucleotides matching TRBD1. Germline values: CDR1 MNHEY, CDR2 SVGAGI. Trimming took 6 bases from V and 5 from J; bases not matched to a gene: 16. The CDR3 totals 17 residues. CDR3 nucleotide sequence: TGTGCCAGCAGACCTGGGACAGACACCTGGGGGGATCAGCCCCAGCATTTT. This gives the protein CASRPGTDTWGDQPQHF.

This clonotype has just a few counts. This chain uses TRBV6-6 with TRBJ2-7; D call uncertain. The CDR3 extends over 13 amino acids. The ends were cut back, 4 bases at V and 6 bases at J, with 13 bases in the middle. Germline loops: CDR1 MNHNY, CDR2 SVGAGI (reference sequence). In DNA form, the CDR3 reads TGTGCCAGCAGTTCAATAGAAGGCTCCGAGCAGTACTTC. Translation: CASSSIEGSEQYF.

The sample holds many counts of this clonotype. This sequence joins TRBV7-9 and TRBJ1-1; weak D call: TRBD1 (5 bases). Germline V gene data show CDR1 as SEHNR and CDR2 as FQNEAQ (reference sequence). This CDR3 comprises 14 residues. V dropped 1 base and J dropped 1 base, with 7 bases sitting between them. The CDR3 DNA sequence: TGTGCCAGCAGCTTAGATGGACAGAACACTGAAGCTTTCTTT. Residues: CASSLDGQNTEAFF. The variable domain in full, completed from reference TRBV7-9 and TRBJ1-1, reads DTGVSQNPRHKITKRGQNVTFRCDPISEHNRLYWYRQTLGQGPEFLTYFQNEAQLEKSRLLSDRFSAERPKGSFSTLEIQRTEQGDSAMYLCASSLDGQNTEAFFGQGTRLTVV.

This chain joins TRBV25-1 and TRBJ1-2; no definite D call. The V and J ends lost 3 bases and 1 base respectively, with 12 bases between them. This CDR3 comprises 15 residues. Germline V gives CDR1 MGHDK, CDR2 SYGVNS. The chain's CDR3 is CASSDEGLNNYGYTF. The CDR3 coding sequence is TGTGCCAGCAGTGATGAGGGATTGAATAACTATGGCTACACCTTC.

This clonotype showed up many times. This chain uses TRBV7-2 with TRBJ1-1; 7 bases fit TRBD1. The CDR3 runs to 14 residues. CDR1 and CDR2 (germline): SGHTA, FQGNSA. The V gene end was trimmed by 4 bases and the J gene end by 1 base; junction bases not matched to a gene: 3. The chain's CDR3 is CASSSDRTNTEAFF. In DNA, the CDR3 is TGTGCCAGCAGCTCGGACAGGACGAACACTGAAGCTTTCTTT.

Comment on this clonotype: The conserved phenylalanine or tryptophan is not found at the CDR3 terminus, so this likely reflects a read error. The chain carries TRBV14 and TRBJ2-7; a weak D match, TRBD2 (5 bases). The CDR3 length is 14 residues. The germline gives CDR1 SGHDN, CDR2 FVKESK. The V and J ends lost 8 bases and 5 bases respectively, with 19 bases between them. Here the CDR3 reads CASVRGSAEDEQYL. CDR3 coding DNA: TGTGCCAGCGTTCGGGGAAGCGCCGAGGACGAGCAGTACTTA.